Included here is one TCR beta chain sequence, with context. There is no known antigen for this receptor. Base qualities are not recorded, but no much larger clone differs from it by a single base. For repertoire sequencing, TCR beta CDR3 regions were amplified from RNA transcripts. HTBI primers and the Qiagen OneStep RT-PCR kit were used in a first-round RT-PCR, which was followed by a second-round multiplex PCR, size selection and purification. Libraries were sequenced on an Illumina HiSeq2000 using paired-end 100 bp reads. The authors' pipeline ran thus. SOAPnuke was used for read processing, and reads with adapters, uncalled bases, a mean Phred below 15, or no exact constant-primer or identifier match were discarded. COPE v1.2.5 was used to merge the high-quality paired reads. Clonotypes were defined as unique nucleotide sequences and were aligned to IMGT TRB V, D and J references using MiTCR v1.1. The analysis was limited to V-J combinations with a frequency above 0.0001, which together covered 99.2% of repertoires. A TCR clonal expansion and chaos score per V-J combination was defined as the ratio of F50 clonal expansion to chaos observed in the TCRdist matrix. Welch's t-statistics and random forest were used to narrow the features down to around 12 V-J combinations, which were then fed into a naive Bayes classifier. The similarity between thyroid and blood repertoires was quantified using the Morisita-Horn index. TCRdb itself trimmed the public reads at Q25 with fastp, ran MiXCR and retained productive beta chains. Under each unique CDR3 protein, matching rows form one entry showing the most common genes and DNA. What appears here as the V and J calls and clone size reflects TCRdb's work, not the paper's. The sample records almost 750,000 distinct CDR3 sequences, roughly two fifths of which are singletons. The ten largest clones capture approximately 43% of the sample.

Patients with ophthalmopathy had moderately to severely active disease, with a Clinical Activity Score of 3 or more, a NOSPECS grade of 4 or more, and a disease duration of less than 3 months. Patients with other autoimmune diseases, uncontrolled infections, pregnancy or lactation were excluded from the study. Clinical symptoms, serum thyroxine, TRAb, thyroid ultrasound and orbital computed tomography formed the basis of the diagnosis. PBMCs were isolated from 10 ml of fresh peripheral blood by Ficoll-Paque density gradient centrifugation. Total RNA was extracted using Trizol reagent, and RNA quality was checked on an Agilent 2100 Bioanalyzer. The data were obtained in a study of Graves' ophthalmopathy and Graves' hyperthyroidism (dated by TCRdb to the late 2010s). A note on the overall study: Peripheral blood was collected at initial diagnosis, prior to any treatment. Once sampling was done, hyperthyroidism patients were given methimazole at a starting dose of 30 mg daily, while ophthalmopathy patients were given high-dose intravenous methylprednisolone. In more than 5 hyperthyroidism patients, the T-cell repertoire of thyroid tissue was compared with the T-cell repertoire of blood. To explore V-J signatures distinguishing ophthalmopathy from hyperthyroidism, a discovery set of more than 95 patients (fewer than 45 ophthalmopathy, roughly 56 stable hyperthyroidism) was enrolled. In total, some 130 blood samples were TCR-sequenced: around 42 ophthalmopathy, 80 or so hyperthyroidism and roughly 17 hyperthyroidism-to-ophthalmopathy patients. The study used signatures of the TCR beta repertoire to tell Graves' ophthalmopathy apart from Graves' hyperthyroidism and to predict which patients would progress to ophthalmopathy. An independent validation cohort comprised roughly 20 hyperthyroidism patients and about 16 patients who later progressed from hyperthyroidism to ophthalmopathy. On the study overall, not on this receptor specifically: In validation, the model predicted ophthalmopathy progression with less than 71% sensitivity and 72.22% specificity; roughly 12 predicted patients were CT-confirmed with GO in a median of around 6 months. No statistical method was used to predetermine the sample size, and group allocation was not hidden from the investigators. Most of the expanded thyroid clonotypes with a frequency above 0.001 were also detected in blood, and it was suggested that the thyroid immune response may be reflected by blood repertoires. In cross-validation, the 13-signature model distinguished ophthalmopathy from stable hyperthyroidism with approximately 88% sensitivity and approximately 81% specificity, and in the test set the corresponding values were around 80% and 75%.

CDR1 and CDR2, per the germline V gene, are KGHDR and SFDVKD. V loses 11 bases, J loses 6 bases, and the germline ends lie 28 bases apart. From its cysteine to its phenylalanine, the CDR3 spans 17 amino acids. Only the CDR3 part of the read is kept: 51 bases, read in frame from the first base. The sequence joins TRBV24-1 to TRBJ1-5; TRBD1 is possibly the D segment (6 matching bases). The TCR was taken from an adult man with Graves' ophthalmopathy. The sample comprised peripheral blood. The CDR3 protein sequence reads: CASSPDSLGATRQPQHF. The sequenced DNA: TGTGCCAGCAGCCCGGACTCCTTGGGGGCGACGCGTCAGCCCCAGCATTTT.